These T cell receptor beta chains were read from a single sample in a study of HIV-infected patients and healthy controls. TCRdb itself ran the 5' RACE reads through MiXCR, one entry per CDR3 protein. The sample consists of some 5,400 distinct CDR3 sequences, around 8.1% of them appearing once. The source was blood, collected during antiretroviral therapy. The receptors here all came from an adult with HIV infection. Each CDR3 is given with its conserved first and last residue. D genes are given only for firm matches. Clone size appears in some rows only: once, few, many, or a class for an expanded clone.

cdr3_aa,cdr3_nt,v_call,clone_size,j_call,d_call
CSVETGGGAYEQYF,TGCAGCGTTGAGACAGGAGGGGGGGCCTACGAGCAGTACTTC,TRBV29-1,many,TRBJ2-7,.
CASSLLAGGPKDTQYF,TGTGCCAGCAGCCTCTTAGCGGGAGGGCCAAAAGATACGCAGTATTTT,TRBV7-8,.,TRBJ2-3,TRBD2
CASNANPGDTQYF,TGTGCCAGCAACGCTAACCCGGGAGATACGCAGTATTTT,TRBV2,medium-sized,TRBJ2-3,.
CASSGPAGGSYNEQFF,TGTGCCAGCAGCGGCCCAGCCGGAGGCTCCTACAATGAGCAGTTCTTC,TRBV6-1,medium-sized,TRBJ2-1,.
CASSFSNTEAFF,TGTGCCAGCAGCTTTTCGAACACTGAAGCTTTCTTT,TRBV7-9,medium-sized,TRBJ1-1,.
CASSEREVQPQHF,TGTGCCAGCAGTGAAAGGGAGGTTCAGCCCCAGCATTTT,TRBV2,once,TRBJ1-5,.
CASSSIREGELFF,TGTGCCAGCAGCTCAATCAGGGAGGGCGAGCTGTTTTTT,TRBV7-3,many,TRBJ2-2,TRBD2
CSVSPPGWMDYGYTF,TGCAGCGTCTCACCCCCCGGATGGATGGACTATGGCTACACCTTC,TRBV29-1,many,TRBJ1-2,.
CASSPHGIMDRAYEQYF,TGCGCCAGCAGCCCACATGGGATAATGGACAGAGCCTACGAGCAGTACTTC,TRBV5-1,.,TRBJ2-7,.
CASSSPTGSSYNEQFF,TGTGCCAGCAGCTCCCCTACGGGGAGCTCCTACAATGAGCAGTTCTTC,TRBV7-9,medium-sized,TRBJ2-1,.
CASSGQGTDTQYF,TGTGCCAGCAGCGGACAGGGCACAGATACGCAGTATTTT,TRBV6-6,medium-sized,TRBJ2-3,TRBD1